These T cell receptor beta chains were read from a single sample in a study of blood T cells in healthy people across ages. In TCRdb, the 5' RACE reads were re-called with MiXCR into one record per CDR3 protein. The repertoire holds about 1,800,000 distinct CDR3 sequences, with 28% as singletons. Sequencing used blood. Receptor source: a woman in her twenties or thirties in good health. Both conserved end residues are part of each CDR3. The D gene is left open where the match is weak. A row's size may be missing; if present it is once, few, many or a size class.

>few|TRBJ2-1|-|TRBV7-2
CASSQNRGSKYNEQFF
TGTGCCAGCAGCCAGAATAGAGGGAGTAAGTACAATGAGCAGTTCTTC
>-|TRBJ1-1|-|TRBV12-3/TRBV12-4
CAGSLGGGGPRAFF
TGTGCCGGCAGTCTGGGTGGGGGAGGACCGAGAGCTTTCTTT
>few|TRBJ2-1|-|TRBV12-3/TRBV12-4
CASSSSGTLGNQQFF
TGTGCCAGCAGTTCCTCCGGGACCCTAGGTAATCAGCAGTTCTTC
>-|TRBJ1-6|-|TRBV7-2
CASSLAGLSPDNSPLHF
TGTGCCAGCAGCTTGGCCGGGCTCTCCCCTGATAATTCACCCCTCCACTTT
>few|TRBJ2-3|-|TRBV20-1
CSAGEGGRTDTQYF
TGCAGTGCTGGGGAAGGCGGACGCACAGATACGCAGTATTTT
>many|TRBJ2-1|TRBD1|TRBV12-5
CASAPGTGSFYNEQFF
TGTGCTAGTGCCCCAGGGACAGGGAGCTTCTACAATGAGCAGTTCTTC
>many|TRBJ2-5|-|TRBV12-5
CASGLVQGIAETQYF
TGTGCTAGTGGTTTGGTACAGGGAATTGCAGAGACCCAGTACTTC
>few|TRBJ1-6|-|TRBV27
CASSLAATRVLNSPLHF
TGTGCCAGCAGTTTAGCGGCAACTAGGGTGCTAAATTCACCCCTCCACTTT
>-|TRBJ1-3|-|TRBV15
CATSREVGNTIYF
TGTGCCACCAGCAGAGAAGTCGGAAACACCATATATTTT
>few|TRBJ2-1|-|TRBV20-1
CSAPQGGGLDNEQFF
TGCAGTGCTCCCCAAGGGGGGGGGTTGGACAATGAGCAGTTCTTC
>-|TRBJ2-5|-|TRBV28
CASSLSVIETQYF
TGTGCCAGCAGTTTATCCGTGATTGAGACCCAGTACTTC
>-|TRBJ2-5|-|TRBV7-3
CASSLSHRSGETQYF
TGTGCCAGCAGCTTATCACACAGGAGCGGCGAGACCCAGTACTTC
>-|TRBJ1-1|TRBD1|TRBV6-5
CASRQGASDTEAFF
TGTGCCAGCAGGCAGGGGGCTTCGGACACTGAAGCTTTCTTT
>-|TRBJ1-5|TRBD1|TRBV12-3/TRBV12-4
CASSLEGQGSNQPQHF
TGTGCCAGCAGTCTAGAGGGACAGGGCAGCAATCAGCCCCAGCATTTT
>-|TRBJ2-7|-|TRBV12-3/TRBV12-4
CASSLRGAYAASQYF
TGTGCCAGCAGTTTAAGAGGGGCGTACGCCGCCTCGCAGTACTTC
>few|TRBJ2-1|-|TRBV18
CASSPVQSNEQFF
TGTGCCAGCTCACCGGTACAGTCCAATGAGCAGTTCTTC